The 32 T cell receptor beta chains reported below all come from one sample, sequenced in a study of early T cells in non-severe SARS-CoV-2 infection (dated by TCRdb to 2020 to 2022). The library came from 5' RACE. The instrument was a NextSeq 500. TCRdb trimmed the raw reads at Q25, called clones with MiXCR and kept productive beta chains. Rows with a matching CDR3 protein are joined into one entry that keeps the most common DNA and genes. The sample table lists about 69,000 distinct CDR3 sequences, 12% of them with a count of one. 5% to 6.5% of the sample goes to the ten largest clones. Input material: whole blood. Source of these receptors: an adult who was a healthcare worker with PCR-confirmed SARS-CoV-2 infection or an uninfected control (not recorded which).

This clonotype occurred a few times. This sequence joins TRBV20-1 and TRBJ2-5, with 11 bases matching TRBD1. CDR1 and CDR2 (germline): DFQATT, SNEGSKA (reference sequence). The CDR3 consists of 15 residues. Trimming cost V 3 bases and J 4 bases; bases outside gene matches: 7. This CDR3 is CSASGQGAPPETQYF. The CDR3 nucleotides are TGCAGTGCTAGTGGACAGGGGGCGCCACCAGAGACCCAGTACTTC.

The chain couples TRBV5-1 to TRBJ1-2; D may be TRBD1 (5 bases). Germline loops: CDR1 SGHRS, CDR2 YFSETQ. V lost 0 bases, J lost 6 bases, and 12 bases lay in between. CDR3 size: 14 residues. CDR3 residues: CASSLEGRSHGYTF. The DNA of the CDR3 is TGCGCCAGCAGCTTGGAGGGGAGGAGCCATGGCTACACCTTC.

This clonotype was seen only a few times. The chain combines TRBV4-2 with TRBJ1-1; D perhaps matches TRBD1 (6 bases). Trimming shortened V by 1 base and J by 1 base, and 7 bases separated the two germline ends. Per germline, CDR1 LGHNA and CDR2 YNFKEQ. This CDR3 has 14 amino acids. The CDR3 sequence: CASSQVDRNTEAFF. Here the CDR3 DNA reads TGTGCCAGCAGCCAAGTGGACAGGAACACTGAAGCTTTCTTT.

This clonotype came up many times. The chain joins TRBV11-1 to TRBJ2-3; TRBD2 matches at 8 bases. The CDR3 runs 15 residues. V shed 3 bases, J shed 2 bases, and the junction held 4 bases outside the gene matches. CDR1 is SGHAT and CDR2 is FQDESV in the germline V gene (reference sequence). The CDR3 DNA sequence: TGTGCCAGCAGCTTGGTAGCGGGGCCCACAGATACGCAGTATTTT. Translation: CASSLVAGPTDTQYF.

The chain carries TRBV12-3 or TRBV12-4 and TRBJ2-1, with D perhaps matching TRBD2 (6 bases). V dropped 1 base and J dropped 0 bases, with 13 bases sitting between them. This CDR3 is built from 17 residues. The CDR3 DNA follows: TGTGCCAGCAGTTTAGGCGGGACTGGTAGCTCCTACAATGAGCAGTTCTTC. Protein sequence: CASSLGGTGSSYNEQFF.

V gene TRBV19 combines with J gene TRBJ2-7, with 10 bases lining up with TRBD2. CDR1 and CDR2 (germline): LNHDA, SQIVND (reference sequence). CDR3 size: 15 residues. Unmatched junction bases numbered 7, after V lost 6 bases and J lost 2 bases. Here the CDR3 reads CASSPTSGLPYEQYF. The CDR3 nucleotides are TGTGCCAGTAGCCCGACTAGCGGGCTCCCCTACGAGCAGTACTTC.

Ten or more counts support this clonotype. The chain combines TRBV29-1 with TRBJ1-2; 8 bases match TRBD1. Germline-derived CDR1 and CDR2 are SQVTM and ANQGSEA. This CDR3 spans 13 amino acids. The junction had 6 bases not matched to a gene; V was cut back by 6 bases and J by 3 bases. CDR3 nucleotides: TGCAGCGTGGCCCCGACAGGGGACTATGGCTACACCTTC. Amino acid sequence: CSVAPTGDYGYTF.

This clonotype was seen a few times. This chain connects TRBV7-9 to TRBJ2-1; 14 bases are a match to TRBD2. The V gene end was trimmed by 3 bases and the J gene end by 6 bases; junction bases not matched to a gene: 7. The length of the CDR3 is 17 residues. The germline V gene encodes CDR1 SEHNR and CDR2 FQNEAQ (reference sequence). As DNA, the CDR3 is TGTGCCAGCAGCTTCGGACTAGCGGGAGGTGTTCTCAATGAGCAGTTCTTC. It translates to CASSFGLAGGVLNEQFF.

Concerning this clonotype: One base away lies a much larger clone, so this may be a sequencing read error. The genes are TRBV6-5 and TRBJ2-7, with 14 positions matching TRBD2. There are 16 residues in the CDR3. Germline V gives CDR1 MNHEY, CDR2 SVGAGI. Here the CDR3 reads CASSRKGLAGEYELYF. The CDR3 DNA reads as TGTGCCAGCAGTCGAAAGGGACTAGCGGGAGAGTACGAGCTGTACTTC.

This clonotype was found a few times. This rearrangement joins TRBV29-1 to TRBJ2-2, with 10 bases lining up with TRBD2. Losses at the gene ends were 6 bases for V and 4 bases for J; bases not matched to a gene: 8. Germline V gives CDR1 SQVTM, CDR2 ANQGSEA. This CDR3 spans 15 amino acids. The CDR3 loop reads CSVHGASGGTGELFF. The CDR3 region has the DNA TGCAGCGTCCACGGGGCTAGCGGGGGCACCGGGGAGCTGTTTTTT.

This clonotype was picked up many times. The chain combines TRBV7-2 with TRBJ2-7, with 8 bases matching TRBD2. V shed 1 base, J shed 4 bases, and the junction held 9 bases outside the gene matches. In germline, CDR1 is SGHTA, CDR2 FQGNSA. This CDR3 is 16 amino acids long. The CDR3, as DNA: TGTGCCAGCAGCTTAGTGTCGGGAGGGCCCGCATACGAGCAGTACTTC. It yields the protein CASSLVSGGPAYEQYF.

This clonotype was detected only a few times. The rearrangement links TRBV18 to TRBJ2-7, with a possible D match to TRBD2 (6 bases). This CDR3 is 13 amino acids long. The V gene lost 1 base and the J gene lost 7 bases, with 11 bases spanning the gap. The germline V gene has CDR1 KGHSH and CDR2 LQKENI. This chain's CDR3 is CASSPRGGLEQYF. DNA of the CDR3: TGTGCCAGCTCACCACGCGGAGGGCTTGAGCAGTACTTC.

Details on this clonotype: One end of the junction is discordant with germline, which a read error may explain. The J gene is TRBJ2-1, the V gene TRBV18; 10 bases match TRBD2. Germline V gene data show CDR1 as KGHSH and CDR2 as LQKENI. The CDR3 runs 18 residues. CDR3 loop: CASSPNPVQLAGRGEQFF. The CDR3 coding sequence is TGTGCCAGCTCACCAAATCCGGTTCAACTAGCGGGAAGAGGGGAGCAATTCTTC.

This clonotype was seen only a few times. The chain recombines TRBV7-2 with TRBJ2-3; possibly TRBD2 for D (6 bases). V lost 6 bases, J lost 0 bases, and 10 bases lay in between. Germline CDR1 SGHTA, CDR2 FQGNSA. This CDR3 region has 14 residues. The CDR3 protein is CASRILASTDTQYF. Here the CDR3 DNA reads TGTGCCAGCAGAATTCTAGCGAGCACAGATACGCAGTATTTT.

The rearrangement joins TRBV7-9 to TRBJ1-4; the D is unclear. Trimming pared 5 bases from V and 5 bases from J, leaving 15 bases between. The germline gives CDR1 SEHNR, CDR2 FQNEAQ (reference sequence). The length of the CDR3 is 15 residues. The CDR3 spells CASSPNGNRNEKLFF. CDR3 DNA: TGTGCCAGCAGCCCTAACGGAAATCGGAATGAAAAACTGTTTTTT. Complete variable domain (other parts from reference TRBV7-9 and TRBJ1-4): DTGVSQNPRHKITKRGQNVTFRCDPISEHNRLYWYRQTLGQGPEFLTYFQNEAQLEKSRLLSDRFSAERPKGSFSTLEIQRTEQGDSAMYLCASSPNGNRNEKLFFGSGTQLSVL.

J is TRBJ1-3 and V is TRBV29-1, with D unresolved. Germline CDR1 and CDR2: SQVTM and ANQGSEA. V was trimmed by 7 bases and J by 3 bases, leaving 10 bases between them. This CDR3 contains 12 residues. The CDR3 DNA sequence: TGCAGCGCCAGAGGCAATGGAAACACCATATATTTT. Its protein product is CSARGNGNTIYF.

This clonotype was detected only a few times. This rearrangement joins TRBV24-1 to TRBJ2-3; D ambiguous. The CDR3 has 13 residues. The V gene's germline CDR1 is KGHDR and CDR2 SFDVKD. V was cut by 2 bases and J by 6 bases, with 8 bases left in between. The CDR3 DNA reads TGTGCCACCAGTGATTCTGGCCGGGATACGCAGTATTTT. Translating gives CATSDSGRDTQYF.

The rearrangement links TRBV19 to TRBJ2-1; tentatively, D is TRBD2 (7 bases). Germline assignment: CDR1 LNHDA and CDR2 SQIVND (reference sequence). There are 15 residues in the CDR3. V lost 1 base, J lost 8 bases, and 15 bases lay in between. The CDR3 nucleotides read TGTGCCAGTAGTATAGGCAGGGGAGGGTTGGATGAGCAGTTCTTC. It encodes CASSIGRGGLDEQFF. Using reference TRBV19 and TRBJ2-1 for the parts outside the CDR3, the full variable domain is DGGITQSPKYLFRKEGQNVTLSCEQNLNHDAMYWYRQDPGQGLRLIYYSQIVNDFQKGDIAEGYSVSREKKESFPLTVTSAQKNPTAFYLCASSIGRGGLDEQFFGPGTRLTVL.

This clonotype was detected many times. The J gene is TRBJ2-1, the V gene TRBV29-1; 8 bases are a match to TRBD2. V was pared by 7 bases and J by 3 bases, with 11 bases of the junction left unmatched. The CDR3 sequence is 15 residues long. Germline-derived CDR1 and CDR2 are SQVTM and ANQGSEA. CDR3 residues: CSAPLSGAYYNEQFF. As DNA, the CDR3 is TGCAGCGCACCCCTTAGCGGGGCCTACTACAATGAGCAGTTCTTC.

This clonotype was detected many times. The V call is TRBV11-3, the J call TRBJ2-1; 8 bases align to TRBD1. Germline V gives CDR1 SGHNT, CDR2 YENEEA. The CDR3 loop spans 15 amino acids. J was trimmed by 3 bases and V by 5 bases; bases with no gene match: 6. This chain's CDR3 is CASSRRQGSYNEQFF. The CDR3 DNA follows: TGTGCCAGCAGCCGACGACAGGGGAGCTACAATGAGCAGTTCTTC.

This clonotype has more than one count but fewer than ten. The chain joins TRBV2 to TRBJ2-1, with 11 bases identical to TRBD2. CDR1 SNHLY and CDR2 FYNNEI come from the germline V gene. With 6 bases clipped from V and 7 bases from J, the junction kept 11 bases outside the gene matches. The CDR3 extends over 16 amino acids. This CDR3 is CASRGLGLAAWNEQFF. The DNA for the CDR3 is TGTGCCAGCAGGGGATTGGGACTAGCGGCCTGGAATGAGCAGTTCTTC.

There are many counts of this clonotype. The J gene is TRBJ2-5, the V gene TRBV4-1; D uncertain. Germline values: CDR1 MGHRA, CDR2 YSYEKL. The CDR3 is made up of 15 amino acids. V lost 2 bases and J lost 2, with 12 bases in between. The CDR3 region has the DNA TGCGCCAGCAGCCAAAAGATGGCAGGTCAAGAGACCCAGTACTTC. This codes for CASSQKMAGQETQYF.

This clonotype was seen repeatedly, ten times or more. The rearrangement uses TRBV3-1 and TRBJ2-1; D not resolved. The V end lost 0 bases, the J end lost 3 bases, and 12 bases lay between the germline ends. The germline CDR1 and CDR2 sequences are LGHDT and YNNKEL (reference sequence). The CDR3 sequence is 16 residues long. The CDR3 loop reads CASSQDPAPLYNEQFF. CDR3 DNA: TGTGCCAGCAGCCAAGATCCGGCTCCCCTCTACAATGAGCAGTTCTTC.

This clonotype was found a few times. The CDR3 nucleotides read TGTGCCAGCACCCTAACTTTTGCAGGAGATGGAAACACCATATATTTT. Protein sequence: CASTLTFAGDGNTIYF. J is TRBJ1-3 and V is TRBV11-3; D remains unclear. V was cut by 7 bases and J by 3 bases, with 19 bases left in between. This CDR3 has 16 residues. From germline, CDR1 is SGHNT and CDR2 YENEEA.

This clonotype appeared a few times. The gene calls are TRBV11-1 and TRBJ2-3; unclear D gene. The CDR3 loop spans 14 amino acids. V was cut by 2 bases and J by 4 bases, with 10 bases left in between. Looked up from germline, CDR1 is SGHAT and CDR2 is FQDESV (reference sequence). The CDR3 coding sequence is TGTGCCAGCAGCTTACGCTTGTCGGCAGATACGCAGTATTTT. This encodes CASSLRLSADTQYF.

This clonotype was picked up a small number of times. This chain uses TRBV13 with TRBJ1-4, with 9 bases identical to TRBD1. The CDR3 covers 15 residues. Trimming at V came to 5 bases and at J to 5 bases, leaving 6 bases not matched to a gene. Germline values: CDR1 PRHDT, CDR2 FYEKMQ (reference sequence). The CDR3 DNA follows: TGTGCCAGCAGCCTAGCAGGGACAGGGAATGAAAAACTGTTTTTT. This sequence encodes CASSLAGTGNEKLFF.

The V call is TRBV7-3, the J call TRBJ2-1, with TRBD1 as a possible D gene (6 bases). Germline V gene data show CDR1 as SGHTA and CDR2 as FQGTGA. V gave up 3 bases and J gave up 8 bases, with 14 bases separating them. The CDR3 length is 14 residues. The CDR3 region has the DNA TGTGCCAGCAGCTTGGCACAGGGAAGGGATGAGCAGTTCTTC. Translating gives CASSLAQGRDEQFF.

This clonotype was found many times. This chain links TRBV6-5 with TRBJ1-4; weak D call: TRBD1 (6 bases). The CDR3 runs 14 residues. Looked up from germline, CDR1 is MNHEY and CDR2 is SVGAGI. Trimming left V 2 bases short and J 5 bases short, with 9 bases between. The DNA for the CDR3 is TGTGCCAGCAGTTACGACAGGCAAAATGAAAAACTGTTTTTT. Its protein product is CASSYDRQNEKLFF.

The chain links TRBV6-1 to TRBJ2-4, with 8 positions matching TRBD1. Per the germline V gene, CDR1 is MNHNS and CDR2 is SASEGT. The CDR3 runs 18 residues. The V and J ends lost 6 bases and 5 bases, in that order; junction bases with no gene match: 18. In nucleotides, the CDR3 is TGTGCCAGCAGAGGGACGGACAGGGTAAACCCAATTCAAAACATTCAGTACTTC. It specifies CASRGTDRVNPIQNIQYF.

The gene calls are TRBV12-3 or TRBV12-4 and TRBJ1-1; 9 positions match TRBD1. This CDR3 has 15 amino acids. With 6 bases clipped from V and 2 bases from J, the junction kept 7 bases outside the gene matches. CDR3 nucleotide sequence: TGTGCCAGCAGGACTCGGGGACAGGGAAACACTGAAGCTTTCTTT. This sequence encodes CASRTRGQGNTEAFF.

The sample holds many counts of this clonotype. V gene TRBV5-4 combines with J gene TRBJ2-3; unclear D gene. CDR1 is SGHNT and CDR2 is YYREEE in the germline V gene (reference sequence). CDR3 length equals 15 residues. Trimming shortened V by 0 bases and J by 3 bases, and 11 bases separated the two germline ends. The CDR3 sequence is CASSLGQKSTDTQYF. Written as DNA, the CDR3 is TGTGCCAGCAGCTTGGGCCAGAAGAGTACAGATACGCAGTATTTT.

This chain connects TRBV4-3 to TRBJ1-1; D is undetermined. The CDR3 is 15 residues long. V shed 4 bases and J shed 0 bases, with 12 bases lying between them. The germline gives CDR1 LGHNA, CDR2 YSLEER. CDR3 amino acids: CASSPWVGMNTEAFF. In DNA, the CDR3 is TGCGCCAGCAGCCCCTGGGTGGGGATGAACACTGAAGCTTTCTTT.